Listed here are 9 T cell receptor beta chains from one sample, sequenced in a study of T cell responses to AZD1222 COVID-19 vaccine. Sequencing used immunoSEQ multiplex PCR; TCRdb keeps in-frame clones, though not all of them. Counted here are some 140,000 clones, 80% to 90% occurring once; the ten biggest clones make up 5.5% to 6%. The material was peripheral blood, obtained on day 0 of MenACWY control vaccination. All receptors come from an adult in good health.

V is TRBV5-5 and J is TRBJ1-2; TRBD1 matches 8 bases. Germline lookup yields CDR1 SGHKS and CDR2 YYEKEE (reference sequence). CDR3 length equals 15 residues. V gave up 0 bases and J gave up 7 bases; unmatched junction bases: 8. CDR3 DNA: TGTGCCAGCAGCTTGGAAATGGTCGGGACAGGTGGCTACACCTTC. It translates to CASSLEMVGTGGYTF.

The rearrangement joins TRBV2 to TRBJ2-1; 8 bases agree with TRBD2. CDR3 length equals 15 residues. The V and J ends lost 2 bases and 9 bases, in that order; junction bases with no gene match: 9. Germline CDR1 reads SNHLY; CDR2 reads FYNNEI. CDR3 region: CASSELAGVRSEQFF. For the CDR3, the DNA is TGTGCCAGCAGTGAACTAGCGGGCGTACGCAGTGAGCAGTTCTTC.

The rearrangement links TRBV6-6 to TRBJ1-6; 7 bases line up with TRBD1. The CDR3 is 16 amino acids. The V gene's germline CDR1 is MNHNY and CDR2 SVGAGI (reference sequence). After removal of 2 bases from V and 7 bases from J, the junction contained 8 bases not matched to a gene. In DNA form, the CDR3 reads TGTGCCAGCAGTTACCCGAGACAGGGTGACAATTCACCCCTCCACTTT. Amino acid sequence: CASSYPRQGDNSPLHF.

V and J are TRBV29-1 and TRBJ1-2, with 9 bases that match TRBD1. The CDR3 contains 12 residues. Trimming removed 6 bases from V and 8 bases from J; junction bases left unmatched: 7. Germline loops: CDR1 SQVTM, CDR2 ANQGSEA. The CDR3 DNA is TGCAGCGTCGGGACAGGGTCCGGCGGCTACACCTTC. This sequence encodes CSVGTGSGGYTF.

The CDR3 DNA follows: TGTGCCAGCAGCCCGGAAGGGGGACGCAACTACGAGCAGTACGTC. Translating it yields CASSPEGGRNYEQYV. The rearrangement links TRBV5-5 to TRBJ2-7; tentative D call: TRBD1 (6 bases). Germline V CDR1 and CDR2: SGHKS, YYEKEE (reference sequence). Trimming left V 4 bases short and J 3 bases short, with 17 bases between. The CDR3 consists of 15 residues.

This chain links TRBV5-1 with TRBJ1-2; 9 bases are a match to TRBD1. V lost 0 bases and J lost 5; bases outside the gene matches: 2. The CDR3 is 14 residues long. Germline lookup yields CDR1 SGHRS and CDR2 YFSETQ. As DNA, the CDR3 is TGCGCCAGCAGCTTGGGGACAGGGGAGTATGGCTACACCTTC. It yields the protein CASSLGTGEYGYTF.

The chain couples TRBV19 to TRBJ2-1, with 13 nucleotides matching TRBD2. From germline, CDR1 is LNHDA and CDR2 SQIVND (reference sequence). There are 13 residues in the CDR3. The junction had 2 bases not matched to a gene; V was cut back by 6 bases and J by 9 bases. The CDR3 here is CASSGLAGAEQFF. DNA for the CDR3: TGTGCCAGTAGCGGACTAGCGGGGGCTGAGCAGTTCTTC.

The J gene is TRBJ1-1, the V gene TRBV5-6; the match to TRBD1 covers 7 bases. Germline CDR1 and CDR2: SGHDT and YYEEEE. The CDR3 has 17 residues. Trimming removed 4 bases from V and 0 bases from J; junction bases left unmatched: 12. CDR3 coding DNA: TGTGCCAGCAGCGTCCCAGGGGGGCAGGCTTTGAACACTGAAGCTTTCTTT. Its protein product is CASSVPGGQALNTEAFF.

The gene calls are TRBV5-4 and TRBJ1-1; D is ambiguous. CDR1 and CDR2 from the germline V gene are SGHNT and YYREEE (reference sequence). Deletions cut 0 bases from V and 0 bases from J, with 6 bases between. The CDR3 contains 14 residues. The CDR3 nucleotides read TGTGCCAGCAGCTTGGACAGTCTGAACACTGAAGCTTTCTTT. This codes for CASSLDSLNTEAFF. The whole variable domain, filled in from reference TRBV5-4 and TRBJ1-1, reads ETGVTQSPTHLIKTRGQQVTLRCSSQSGHNTVSWYQQALGQGPQFIFQYYREEENGRGNFPPRFSGLQFPNYSSELNVNALELDDSALYLCASSLDSLNTEAFFGQGTRLTVV.